Many counts were recorded for the clone carrying this T cell receptor (beta chain). No antigen is known for it. This sample is part of a study of T cells after yellow fever vaccination. Looking at the study overall: Each low-cell-number fraction was prepared by means of SMART-Seq v4 Ultra Low Input. Study conclusions and caveats: Clonotypes appearing in both CD4 and CD8 compartments existed, and their share was small.

5'RACE template switching produced TCR cDNA carrying a universal primer site and UMIs. TCRdb passed the 5' RACE reads through MiXCR, listing each CDR3 protein once. This sample has 250,000 to 300,000 distinct CDR3 sequences, with 8.7% found just once. The germline CDR1 and CDR2 sequences are MNHEY and SVGEGT. This CDR3 is built from 12 residues. V shed 6 bases and J shed 0 bases, with 3 bases lying between them. The sample here was CD4+ T cells sorted from PBMCs, taken 5 days after the yellow fever booster vaccination. This sequence joins TRBV6-2 or TRBV6-3 and TRBJ2-1; D is unresolved. This clonotype was sampled from a man aged 18 to 30 who received the YFV17D yellow fever vaccine. The CDR3 is CASRSSYNEQFF. In DNA, the CDR3 is TGTGCCAGCAGGAGCTCCTACAATGAGCAGTTCTTC.